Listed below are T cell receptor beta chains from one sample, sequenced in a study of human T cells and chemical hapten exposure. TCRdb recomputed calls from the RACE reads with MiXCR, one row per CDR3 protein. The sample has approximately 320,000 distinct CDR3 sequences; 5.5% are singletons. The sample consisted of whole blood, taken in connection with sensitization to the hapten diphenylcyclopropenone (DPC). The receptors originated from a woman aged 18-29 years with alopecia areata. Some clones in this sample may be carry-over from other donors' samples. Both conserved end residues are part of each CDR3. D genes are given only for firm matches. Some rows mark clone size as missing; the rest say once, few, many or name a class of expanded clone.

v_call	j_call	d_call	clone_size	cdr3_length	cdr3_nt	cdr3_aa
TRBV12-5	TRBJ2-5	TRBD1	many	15	TGTGCTAGTGGCGAGGGACAGGTCTTGCAAGAGACCCAGTACTTC	CASGEGQVLQETQYF
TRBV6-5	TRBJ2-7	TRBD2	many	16	TGTGCCAGCAGTTACTCGTCGGGGGGGGCGTCGTACGAGCAGTACTTC	CASSYSSGGASYEQYF
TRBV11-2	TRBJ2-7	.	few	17	TGTGCCAGCAGCTTAGTATCCCACCTCACCGCCCGGGGGGAGCAGTACTTC	CASSLVSHLTARGEQYF
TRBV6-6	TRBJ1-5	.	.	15	TGTGCCAGCAACACAGGGAGAGGTAGCAATCAGCCCCAGCATTTT	CASNTGRGSNQPQHF
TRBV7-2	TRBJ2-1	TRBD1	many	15	TGTGCCAGCAGCCCAGGTCAGGGGGCTAACAATGAGCAGTTCTTC	CASSPGQGANNEQFF
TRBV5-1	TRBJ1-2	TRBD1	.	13	TGCTCCAGCAGCCCTGGACAGGGGCATGGCTACACCTTC	CSSSPGQGHGYTF
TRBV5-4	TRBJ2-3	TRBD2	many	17	TGTGCCAGCAGCGCGGGACTAGCGGGGGGGCCGCCAGATACGCAGTATTTT	CASSAGLAGGPPDTQYF
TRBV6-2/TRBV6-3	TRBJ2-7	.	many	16	TGTGCCAGCAGCCCGCGGGACGTACCTCAGGGGAGAGAGCAGTACTTC	CASSPRDVPQGREQYF
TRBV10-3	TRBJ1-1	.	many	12	TGTGCCATCAGTGAGTCGGAAGGGGAAGCTTTCTTT	CAISESEGEAFF
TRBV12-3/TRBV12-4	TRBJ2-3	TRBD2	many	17	TGTGCCAGCAGCACAGCCGGGACTAGCGGGGATACAGATACGCAGTATTTT	CASSTAGTSGDTDTQYF
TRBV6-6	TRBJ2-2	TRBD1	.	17	TGTGCCAGCAGTTACAGGGCAGGGGGCCCAAACACCGGGGAGCTGTTTTTT	CASSYRAGGPNTGELFF
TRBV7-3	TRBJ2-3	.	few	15	TGTGCCAGCAGCTTAGAGGAGGGGAGGACAGATACGCAGTATTTT	CASSLEEGRTDTQYF